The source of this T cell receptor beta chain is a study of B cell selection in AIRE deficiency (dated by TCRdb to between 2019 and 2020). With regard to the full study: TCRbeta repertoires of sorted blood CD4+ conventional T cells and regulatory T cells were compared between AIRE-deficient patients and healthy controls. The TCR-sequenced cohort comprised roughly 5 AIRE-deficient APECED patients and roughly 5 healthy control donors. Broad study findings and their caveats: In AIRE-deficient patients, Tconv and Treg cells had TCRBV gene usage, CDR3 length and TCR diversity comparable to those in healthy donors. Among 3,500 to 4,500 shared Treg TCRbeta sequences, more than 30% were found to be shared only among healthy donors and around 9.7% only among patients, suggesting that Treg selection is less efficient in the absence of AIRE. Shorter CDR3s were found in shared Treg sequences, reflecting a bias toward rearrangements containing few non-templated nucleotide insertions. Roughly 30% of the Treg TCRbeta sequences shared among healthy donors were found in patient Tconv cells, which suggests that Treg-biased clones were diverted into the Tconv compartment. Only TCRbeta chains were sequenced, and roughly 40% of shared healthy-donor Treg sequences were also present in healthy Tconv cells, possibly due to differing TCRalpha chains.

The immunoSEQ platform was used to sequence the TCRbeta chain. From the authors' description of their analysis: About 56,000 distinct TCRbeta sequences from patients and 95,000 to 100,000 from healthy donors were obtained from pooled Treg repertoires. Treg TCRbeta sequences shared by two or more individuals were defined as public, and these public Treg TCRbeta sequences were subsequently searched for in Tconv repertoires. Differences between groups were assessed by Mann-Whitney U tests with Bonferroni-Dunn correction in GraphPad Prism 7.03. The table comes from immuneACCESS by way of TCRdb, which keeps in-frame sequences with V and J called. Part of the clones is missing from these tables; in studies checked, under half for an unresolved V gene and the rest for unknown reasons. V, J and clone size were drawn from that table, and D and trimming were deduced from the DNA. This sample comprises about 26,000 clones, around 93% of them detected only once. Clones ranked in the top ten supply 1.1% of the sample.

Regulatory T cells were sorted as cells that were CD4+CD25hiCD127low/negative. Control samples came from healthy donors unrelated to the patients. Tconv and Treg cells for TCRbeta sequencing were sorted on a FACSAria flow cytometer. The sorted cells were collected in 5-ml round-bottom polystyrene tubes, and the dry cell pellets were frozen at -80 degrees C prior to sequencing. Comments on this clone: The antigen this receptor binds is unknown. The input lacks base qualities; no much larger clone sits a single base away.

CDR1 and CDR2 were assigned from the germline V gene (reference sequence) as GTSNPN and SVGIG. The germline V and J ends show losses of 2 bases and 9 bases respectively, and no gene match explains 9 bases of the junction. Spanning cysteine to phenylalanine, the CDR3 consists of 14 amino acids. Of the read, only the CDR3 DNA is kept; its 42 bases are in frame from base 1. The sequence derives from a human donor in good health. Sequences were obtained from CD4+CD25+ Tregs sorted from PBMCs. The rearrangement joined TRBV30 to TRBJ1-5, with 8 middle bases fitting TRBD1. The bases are TGTGCCTGGAGTTCAGCGACAGGGGTTGCGCCCCAGCATTTT. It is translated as CAWSSATGVAPQHF.